The 6 T cell receptor beta chains presented below share a single source sample, sequenced in a study of OX40 agonist ivuxolimab in advanced cancers. TCRdb's table, derived via immunoSEQ multiplex PCR, lists solely in-frame clones and lacks some. The sample has around 70,000 clones; over 75% are singletons. The specimen was CD4+ or CD8+ T cells sorted from blood, collected in a trial of the OX40 agonist ivuxolimab. The receptor set was obtained from an adult with an advanced solid tumor such as melanoma, head and neck, liver or kidney cancer.

Of note for this clone: Other DNA sequences within the sample encode an identical CDR3. V gene TRBV7-3 combines with J gene TRBJ2-3; no clear D gene. This CDR3 contains 14 residues. Trimming took 5 bases from V and 11 from J, leaving 20 bases between them. Per the germline V gene, CDR1 is SGHTA and CDR2 is FQGTGA. CDR3 residues: CASSATTLGSEQYF. In DNA form, the CDR3 reads TGTGCCAGCAGCGCCACGACTCTGGGTAGTGAGCAGTATTTT.

The chain employs TRBV30 and TRBJ1-5, with D unresolved. V lost 0 bases, J lost 4 bases, and 13 bases lay in between. The CDR3 loop spans 15 amino acids. CDR1 is GTSNPN, CDR2 SVGIG, per germline (reference sequence). Written as DNA, the CDR3 is TGTGCCTGGAGTGTAGGCCCGTACTTTAATCAGCCCCAGCATTTT. Protein product: CAWSVGPYFNQPQHF.

This clone appeared a single time. The genes are TRBV12-5 and TRBJ2-5; D not certain. Germline CDR1 and CDR2: LGHNT and FRNRAP. This CDR3 comprises 13 residues. Trimming took off 7 bases at V and 4 bases at J, with 13 bases between the two ends. CDR3 bases: TGTGCTAGTGCCCTGACTGGATCAGAGACCCAGTACTTC. It specifies CASALTGSETQYF.

J is TRBJ1-2 and V is TRBV30, with no clear D. V lost 4 bases and J 7 bases, leaving 13 bases between the germline ends. Germline V CDR1 and CDR2: GTSNPN, SVGIG (reference sequence). The CDR3 consists of 12 residues. The CDR3 DNA sequence: TGTGCCTGGAATGGTTATTTCAGTGGCTACACCTTC. This codes for CAWNGYFSGYTF. Combining the CDR3 with reference TRBV30 and TRBJ1-2 gives the whole variable domain SQTIHQWPATLVQPVGSPLSLECTVEGTSNPNLYWYRQAAGRGLQLLFYSVGIGQISSEVPQNLSASRPQDRQFILSSKKLLLSDSGFYLCAWNGYFSGYTFGSGTRLTVV.

This clone was seen more than once but under ten times. The V and J genes are TRBV21-1 and TRBJ2-2; the table's D call, TRBD1, has no DNA check behind it. TRBV21-1 is termed a pseudogene. The CDR3 contains 17 residues. The CDR3 spells CASSREGTDHYTGELFF. The CDR3, as DNA: TGTGCCAGCAGCCGCGAAGGGACAGATCATTACACCGGGGAGCTGTTTTTT.

The chain couples TRBV18 to TRBJ1-4; 7 bases match TRBD1. V lost 3 bases, J lost 4 bases, and 5 bases stayed unmatched. The CDR3 is 15 residues long. Germline CDR1 and CDR2: KGHSH and LQKENI. CDR3: CASSPWTGYNEKLFF. The CDR3 DNA sequence: TGTGCCAGCTCACCTTGGACAGGCTATAATGAAAAACTGTTTTTT. The variable domain in full, with the rest retrieved from reference TRBV18 and TRBJ1-4, is NAGVMQNPRHLVRRRGQEARLRCSPMKGHSHVYWYRQLPEEGLKFMVYLQKENIIDESGMPKERFSAEFPKEGPSILRIQQVVRGDSAAYFCASSPWTGYNEKLFFGSGTQLSVL.